The count of the clone carrying this TCR beta chain is one. Antigen: not known. This specimen belongs to a study of PD-L1 blockade in urothelial cancer. Study as a whole: Samples came from 3 weeks, at the second dose, and 6 weeks into treatment. Among blood samples, the median T cell count was around 150,000.

The trim removed 4 bases at V and 6 bases at J, leaving 2 bases unmatched. The length of the CDR3 is 14 residues. Germline assignment: CDR1 LGHNA and CDR2 YNFKEQ. Sequencing was performed with immunoSEQ multiplex PCR; in TCRdb, only in-frame clones are kept and a portion is missing. The profile shows tens of thousands of clones, roughly 86% of them singletons. Study-level results: Durable-benefit cases showed more tumor-associated blood clone expansion at 3 weeks.

The chain links TRBV4-2 to TRBJ1-4, with TRBD1 matching over 10 bases. The receptor was isolated from a man between 65 and 79 years old with urothelial cancer. Sequencing used PBMCs, obtained around atezolizumab (anti-PD-L1) treatment. The CDR3 DNA sequence: TGTGCCAGCAGCCTAGGACAGGGGGATGAAAAACTGTTTTTT. Its translation: CASSLGQGDEKLFF.